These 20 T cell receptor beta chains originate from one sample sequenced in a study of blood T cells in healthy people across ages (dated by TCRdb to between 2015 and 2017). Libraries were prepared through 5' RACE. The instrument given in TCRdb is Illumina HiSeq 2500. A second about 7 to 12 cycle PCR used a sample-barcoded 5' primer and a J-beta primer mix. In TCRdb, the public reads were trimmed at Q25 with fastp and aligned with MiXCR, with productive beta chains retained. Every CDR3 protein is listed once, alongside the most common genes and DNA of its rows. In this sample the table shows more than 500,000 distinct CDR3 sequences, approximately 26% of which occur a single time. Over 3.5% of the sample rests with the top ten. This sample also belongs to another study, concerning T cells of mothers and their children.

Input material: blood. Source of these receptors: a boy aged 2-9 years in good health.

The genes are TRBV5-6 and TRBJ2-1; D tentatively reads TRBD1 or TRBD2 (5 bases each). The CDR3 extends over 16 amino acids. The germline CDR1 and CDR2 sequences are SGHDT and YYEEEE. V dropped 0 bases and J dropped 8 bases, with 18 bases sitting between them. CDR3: CASSLGTFLGGHEQFF. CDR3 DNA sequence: TGTGCCAGCAGCTTGGGGACATTCCTCGGCGGGCATGAGCAGTTCTTC.

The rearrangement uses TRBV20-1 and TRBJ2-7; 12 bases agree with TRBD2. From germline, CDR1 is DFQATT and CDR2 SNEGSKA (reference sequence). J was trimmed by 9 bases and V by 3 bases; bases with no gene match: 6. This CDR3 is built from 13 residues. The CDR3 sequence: CSARSSGGAVQYF. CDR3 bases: TGCAGTGCTAGGTCTAGCGGGGGGGCCGTGCAGTACTTC.

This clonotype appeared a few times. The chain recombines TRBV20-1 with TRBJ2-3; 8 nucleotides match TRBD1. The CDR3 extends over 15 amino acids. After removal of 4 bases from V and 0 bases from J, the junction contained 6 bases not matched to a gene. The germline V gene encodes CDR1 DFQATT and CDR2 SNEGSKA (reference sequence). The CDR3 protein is CSATPQGASTDTQYF. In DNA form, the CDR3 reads TGCAGTGCTACACCTCAGGGGGCTAGCACAGATACGCAGTATTTT.

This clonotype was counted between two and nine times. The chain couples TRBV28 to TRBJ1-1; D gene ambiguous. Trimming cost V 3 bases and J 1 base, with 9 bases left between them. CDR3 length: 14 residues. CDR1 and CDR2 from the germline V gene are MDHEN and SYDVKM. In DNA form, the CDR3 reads TGTGCCAGCAGTTTTAATGGGAGGAACACTGAAGCTTTCTTT. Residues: CASSFNGRNTEAFF. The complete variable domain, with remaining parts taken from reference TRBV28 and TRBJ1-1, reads DVKVTQSSRYLVKRTGEKVFLECVQDMDHENMFWYRQDPGLGLRLIYFSYDVKMKEKGDIPEGYSVSREKKERFSLILESASTNQTSMYLCASSFNGRNTEAFFGQGTRLTVV.

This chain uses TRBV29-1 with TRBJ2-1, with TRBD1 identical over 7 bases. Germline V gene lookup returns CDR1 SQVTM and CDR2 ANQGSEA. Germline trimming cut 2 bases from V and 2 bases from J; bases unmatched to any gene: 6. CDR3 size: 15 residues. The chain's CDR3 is CSVEQGGEPYNEQFF. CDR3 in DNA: TGCAGCGTTGAACAAGGGGGCGAGCCCTACAATGAGCAGTTCTTC.

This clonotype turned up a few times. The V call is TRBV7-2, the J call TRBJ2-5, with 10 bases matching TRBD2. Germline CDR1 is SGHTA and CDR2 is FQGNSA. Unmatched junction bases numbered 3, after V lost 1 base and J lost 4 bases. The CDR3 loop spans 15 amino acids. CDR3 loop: CASSLGGLAVETQYF. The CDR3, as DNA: TGTGCCAGCAGCTTAGGAGGACTAGCGGTAGAGACCCAGTACTTC.

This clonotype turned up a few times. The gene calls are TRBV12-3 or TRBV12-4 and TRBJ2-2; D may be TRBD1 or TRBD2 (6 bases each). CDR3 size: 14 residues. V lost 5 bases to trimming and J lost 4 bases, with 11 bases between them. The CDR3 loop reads CASSAGHSTGELFF. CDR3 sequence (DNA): TGTGCCAGCAGTGCGGGACATTCCACCGGGGAGCTGTTTTTT.

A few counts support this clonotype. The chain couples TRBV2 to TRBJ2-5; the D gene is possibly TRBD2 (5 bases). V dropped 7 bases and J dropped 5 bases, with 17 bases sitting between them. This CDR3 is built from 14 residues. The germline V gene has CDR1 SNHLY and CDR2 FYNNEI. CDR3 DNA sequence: TGTGCCAGCAAGCGCGGGTACCCACGGGAGACCCAGTACTTC. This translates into CASKRGYPRETQYF.

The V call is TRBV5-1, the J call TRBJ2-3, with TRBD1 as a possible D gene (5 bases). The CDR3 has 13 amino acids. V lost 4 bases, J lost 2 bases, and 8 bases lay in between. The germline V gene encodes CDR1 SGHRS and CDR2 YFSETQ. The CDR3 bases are TGCGCCAGCAGCGAACAGGTCACAGATACGCAGTATTTT. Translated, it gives CASSEQVTDTQYF.

The CDR3 is CASSPSRDNEQYF. The CDR3 nucleotides read TGTGCCAGCTCACCATCCCGGGACAACGAGCAGTACTTC. This chain uses TRBV18 with TRBJ2-7; possibly TRBD1 for D (6 bases). This CDR3 is built from 13 residues. V dropped 2 bases and J dropped 5 bases, with 10 bases sitting between them. Germline CDR1 and CDR2: KGHSH and LQKENI.

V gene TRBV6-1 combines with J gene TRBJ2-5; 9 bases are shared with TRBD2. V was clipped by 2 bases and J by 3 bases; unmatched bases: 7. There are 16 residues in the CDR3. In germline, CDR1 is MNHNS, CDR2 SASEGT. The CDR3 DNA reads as TGTGCCAGCAGTGAATCCAGCGGGAGGTTTAAAGAGACCCAGTACTTC. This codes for CASSESSGRFKETQYF.

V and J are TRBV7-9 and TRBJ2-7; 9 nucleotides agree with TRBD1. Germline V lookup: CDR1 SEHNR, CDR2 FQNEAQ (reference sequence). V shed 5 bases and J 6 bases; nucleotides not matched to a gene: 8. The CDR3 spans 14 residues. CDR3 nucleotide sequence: TGTGCCAGCAGCCTTGACAGGGGGGGACGCGAGCAGTACTTC. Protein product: CASSLDRGGREQYF.

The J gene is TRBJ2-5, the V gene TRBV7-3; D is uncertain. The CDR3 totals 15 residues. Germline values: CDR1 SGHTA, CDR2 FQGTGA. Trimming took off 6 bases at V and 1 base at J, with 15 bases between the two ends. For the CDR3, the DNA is TGTGCCAGCAGGGATCCCTTGGCGGCCCAAGAGACCCAGTACTTC. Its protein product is CASRDPLAAQETQYF.

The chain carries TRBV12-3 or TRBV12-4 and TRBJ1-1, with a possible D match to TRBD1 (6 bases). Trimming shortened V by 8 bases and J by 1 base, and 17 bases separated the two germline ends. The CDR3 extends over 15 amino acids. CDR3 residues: CASYPEGGANTEAFF. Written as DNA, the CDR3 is TGTGCCAGCTATCCCGAGGGGGGAGCGAACACTGAAGCTTTCTTT.

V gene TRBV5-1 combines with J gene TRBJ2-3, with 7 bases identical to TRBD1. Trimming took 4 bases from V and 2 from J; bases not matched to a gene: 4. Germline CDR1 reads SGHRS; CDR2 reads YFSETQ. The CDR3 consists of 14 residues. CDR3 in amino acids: CASSETGATDTQYF. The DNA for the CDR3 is TGCGCCAGCAGCGAAACAGGGGCCACAGATACGCAGTATTTT.

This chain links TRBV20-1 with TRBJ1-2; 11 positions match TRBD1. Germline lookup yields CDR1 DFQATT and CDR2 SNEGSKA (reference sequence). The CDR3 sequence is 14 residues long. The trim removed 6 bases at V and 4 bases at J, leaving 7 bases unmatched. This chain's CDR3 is CSALGQGEVYGYTF. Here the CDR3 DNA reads TGCAGTGCGCTGGGACAGGGGGAGGTCTATGGCTACACCTTC.

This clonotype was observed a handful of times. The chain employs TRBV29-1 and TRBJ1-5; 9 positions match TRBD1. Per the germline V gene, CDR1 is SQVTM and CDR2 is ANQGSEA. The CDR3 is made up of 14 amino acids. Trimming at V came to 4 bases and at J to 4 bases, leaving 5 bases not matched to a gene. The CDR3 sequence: CSVVTGQGNQPQHF. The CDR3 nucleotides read TGCAGCGTTGTCACCGGACAGGGGAATCAGCCCCAGCATTTT.

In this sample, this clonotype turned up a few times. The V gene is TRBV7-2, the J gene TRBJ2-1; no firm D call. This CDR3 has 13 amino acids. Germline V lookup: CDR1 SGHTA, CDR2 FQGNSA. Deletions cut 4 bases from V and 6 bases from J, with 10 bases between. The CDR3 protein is CASSSISPNEQFF. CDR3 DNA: TGTGCCAGCAGCTCAATATCCCCCAATGAGCAGTTCTTC.

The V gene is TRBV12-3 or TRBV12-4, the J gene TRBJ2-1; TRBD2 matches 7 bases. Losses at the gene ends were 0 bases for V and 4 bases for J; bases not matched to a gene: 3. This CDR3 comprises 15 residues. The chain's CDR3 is CASSLASGFYNEQFF. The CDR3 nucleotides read TGTGCCAGCAGTTTAGCTAGCGGGTTTTACAATGAGCAGTTCTTC.

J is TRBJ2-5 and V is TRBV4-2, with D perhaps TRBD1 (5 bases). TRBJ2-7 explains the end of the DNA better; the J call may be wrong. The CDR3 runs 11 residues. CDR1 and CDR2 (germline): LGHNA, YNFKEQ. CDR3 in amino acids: CASSLDNEQYF. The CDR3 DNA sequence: TGTGCCAGCAGCTTGGACAACGAGCAGTACTTC.